This T cell receptor beta chain was sequenced in a study of T cell responses to AZD1222 COVID-19 vaccine. This CDR3 is 13 amino acids long. Germline V gene data show CDR1 as SEHNR and CDR2 as FQNEAQ (reference sequence). Trimming took off 5 bases at V and 8 bases at J, with 15 bases between the two ends. With regard to this clone: Antigen unknown.

Study-wide findings and caveats: Repertoires were sampled only after the peak T cell response.

Repertoires were generated with immunoSEQ multiplex PCR, while TCRdb's copy carries only in-frame clones and drops some. The sample has about 94,000 clones, around 90% seen once. The input for sequencing was peripheral blood, taken on day 0 of AZD1222 vaccination. The sequence was obtained from an adult in good health. V is TRBV7-9 and J is TRBJ1-2; D perhaps matches TRBD1 (5 bases). CDR3 DNA sequence: TGTGCCAGCAGCATCCTCGACAGTCGGGGCTACACCTTC. As protein: CASSILDSRGYTF.